The rows below give T cell receptor beta chains drawn from one sample of a study of cytomegalovirus exposure and HLA in healthy donors. Measured with immunoSEQ multiplex PCR; TCRdb has only the in-frame clones, and not every one. This specimen shows 100,000 to 150,000 clones; the ten leading clones hold roughly 1%. The sample taken for sequencing was PBMCs. The receptors were sampled from a man aged 18 to 35 in good health and CMV-seronegative. Each CDR3 is given with its conserved first and last residue. Fields, in order: CDR3 DNA, CDR3 protein, CDR3 length, J gene, D gene, V gene. A D gene is named only where the DNA matches it firmly.

cdr3_nt: TGCGCCAGCAGCCAACCGGGACAGGTGCTTTCTGGCTACACCTTC
cdr3_aa: CASSQPGQVLSGYTF
cdr3_length: 15
j_call: TRBJ1-2
d_call: TRBD1
v_call: TRBV4-1

cdr3_nt: TGCGCCAGCAGCTTGGTCCCCGACAGGGGCCAAGAGACCCAGTACTTC
cdr3_aa: CASSLVPDRGQETQYF
cdr3_length: 16
j_call: TRBJ2-5
d_call: TRBD1
v_call: TRBV5-1

cdr3_nt: TGCGCCAGCAGCCCATTGACTAGCGGGGGGGTTTACAATGAGCAGTTCTTC
cdr3_aa: CASSPLTSGGVYNEQFF
cdr3_length: 17
j_call: TRBJ2-1
d_call: TRBD2
v_call: TRBV5-1

cdr3_nt: TGCGCCAGCAGCCAAGATTATAGGGGGGGGGCATTCCCGGATGAGCAGTTCTTC
cdr3_aa: CASSQDYRGGAFPDEQFF
cdr3_length: 18
j_call: TRBJ2-1
d_call: NA
v_call: TRBV4-1

cdr3_nt: TGTGCCAGCAGCTTAGCTGGGGACTACGAGCAGTACTTC
cdr3_aa: CASSLAGDYEQYF
cdr3_length: 13
j_call: TRBJ2-7
d_call: NA
v_call: TRBV11-2

cdr3_nt: TGCAGCGTTGTATCGGGGGACAATCAGCCCCAGCATTTT
cdr3_aa: CSVVSGDNQPQHF
cdr3_length: 13
j_call: TRBJ1-5
d_call: NA
v_call: TRBV29-1

cdr3_nt: TGTGCCAGCAATGGCTTGACAGGGGGGTCCTACGAGCAGTACTTC
cdr3_aa: CASNGLTGGSYEQYF
cdr3_length: 15
j_call: TRBJ2-7
d_call: TRBD1
v_call: TRBV28

cdr3_nt: TGTGCCAGTGACAGGGGGCTGAGGGCAGATACGCAGTATTTT
cdr3_aa: CASDRGLRADTQYF
cdr3_length: 14
j_call: TRBJ2-3
d_call: TRBD1
v_call: TRBV19

cdr3_nt: TGTGCCAGCTCGACCTTTTGGGCCTCAATCTACGAGCAGTACTTC
cdr3_aa: CASSTFWASIYEQYF
cdr3_length: 15
j_call: TRBJ2-7
d_call: NA
v_call: TRBV2

cdr3_nt: TGTGCCAGTAGTATTGGGGCGCGCAATGAGCAGTTCTTC
cdr3_aa: CASSIGARNEQFF
cdr3_length: 13
j_call: TRBJ2-1
d_call: NA
v_call: TRBV19

cdr3_nt: TGTGCCAGCAGTTACTTGGCGGGGCCCCACAATGAGCAGTTCTTC
cdr3_aa: CASSYLAGPHNEQFF
cdr3_length: 15
j_call: TRBJ2-1
d_call: NA
v_call: TRBV6-5

cdr3_nt: TGCGCCAGCAGCCCGAGACAGGGGGCGAACACCGGGGAGCTGTTTTTT
cdr3_aa: CASSPRQGANTGELFF
cdr3_length: 16
j_call: TRBJ2-2
d_call: TRBD1
v_call: TRBV5-1

cdr3_nt: TGTGCCAGCAGTTACTGGGCCGGGAGCACTGAAGCTTTCTTT
cdr3_aa: CASSYWAGSTEAFF
cdr3_length: 14
j_call: TRBJ1-1
d_call: NA
v_call: TRBV6-5

cdr3_nt: TGCGCCAGCAGCTTCGGACAGTCGCCTTCCTACGAGCAGTACTTC
cdr3_aa: CASSFGQSPSYEQYF
cdr3_length: 15
j_call: TRBJ2-7
d_call: NA
v_call: TRBV5-1

cdr3_nt: TGCGCCAGCAGCTTAAATACCGGGACAGCTTACTACGAGCAGTACTTC
cdr3_aa: CASSLNTGTAYYEQYF
cdr3_length: 16
j_call: TRBJ2-7
d_call: TRBD1
v_call: TRBV5-1

cdr3_nt: TGTGCCAGCAGCTTGCGGGGCAGCTACTGGGACTATGGCTACACCTTC
cdr3_aa: CASSLRGSYWDYGYTF
cdr3_length: 16
j_call: TRBJ1-2
d_call: NA
v_call: TRBV25-1

cdr3_nt: TGCGCCAGCAGCCCGGAGGGGACAGTAACTAACTATGGCTACACCTTC
cdr3_aa: CASSPEGTVTNYGYTF
cdr3_length: 16
j_call: TRBJ1-2
d_call: TRBD1
v_call: TRBV5-1

cdr3_nt: TGCAGCGTAACCGGGACAGGGTTATACGAGCAGTACTTC
cdr3_aa: CSVTGTGLYEQYF
cdr3_length: 13
j_call: TRBJ2-7
d_call: TRBD1
v_call: TRBV29-1

cdr3_nt: TGTGCCAGCAGCTTAGGGGGACGAGAGAATGGCTACACCTTC
cdr3_aa: CASSLGGRENGYTF
cdr3_length: 14
j_call: TRBJ1-2
d_call: NA
v_call: TRBV5-6

cdr3_nt: TGTGCCAGCAGCTTGGTCGGTCAGCCCCAGCATTTT
cdr3_aa: CASSLVGQPQHF
cdr3_length: 12
j_call: TRBJ1-5
d_call: NA
v_call: TRBV7-9

cdr3_nt: TGTGCCAGCAGCGTAGATCCAGCGGGGGGGCAAGAGACCCAGTACTTC
cdr3_aa: CASSVDPAGGQETQYF
cdr3_length: 16
j_call: TRBJ2-5
d_call: TRBD2
v_call: TRBV9

cdr3_nt: TGCGCCAGCAGCTTGGGGCAGGGGTTGGATGAGCAGTTCTTC
cdr3_aa: CASSLGQGLDEQFF
cdr3_length: 14
j_call: TRBJ2-1
d_call: NA
v_call: TRBV5-1

cdr3_nt: TGTGCCAGCAGCCCCTGGACAGGAAACACTGAAGCTTTCTTT
cdr3_aa: CASSPWTGNTEAFF
cdr3_length: 14
j_call: TRBJ1-1
d_call: TRBD1
v_call: TRBV9

cdr3_nt: TGTGCCAGCAGCTCATCCGGGACAGGGTTACCCTATGGCTACACCTTC
cdr3_aa: CASSSSGTGLPYGYTF
cdr3_length: 16
j_call: TRBJ1-2
d_call: TRBD1
v_call: TRBV7-9

cdr3_nt: TGTGCCAGCAGTTTGCGGGAATCTGCCAAAAACATTCAGTACTTC
cdr3_aa: CASSLRESAKNIQYF
cdr3_length: 15
j_call: TRBJ2-4
d_call: NA
v_call: TRBV27

cdr3_nt: TGTGCCAGCAGCCTTCGTCGCCCCGAACAGGGGTACGAGCAGTACTTC
cdr3_aa: CASSLRRPEQGYEQYF
cdr3_length: 16
j_call: TRBJ2-7
d_call: TRBD1
v_call: TRBV7-2

cdr3_nt: TGTGCCTGGAGTGTAAGGACTAGCGGGGCCTACGAGCAGTACTTC
cdr3_aa: CAWSVRTSGAYEQYF
cdr3_length: 15
j_call: TRBJ2-7
d_call: TRBD2
v_call: TRBV30